Listed below are T cell receptor beta chains from one sample, sequenced in a study of blood T cell repertoires in COVID-19. Repertoires were generated with immunoSEQ multiplex PCR, while TCRdb's copy carries only in-frame clones and drops some. The sample lists hundreds of thousands of clones, 83% occurring once. Sample: PBMCs or T cells enriched from blood (not recorded which). All receptors derive from a woman between 45 and 60 years old who had been exposed to COVID-19. Each CDR3 is given with its conserved first and last residue. The order of the fields is J gene, clone size, V gene, D gene, CDR3 protein, CDR3 DNA. D genes are given only for firm matches. Expanded clones get a size class; other rows say once, few or many, or leave the size out.

TRBJ2-1 | - | TRBV12-3/TRBV12-4 | TRBD2 | CASSSLAGNEQFF | TGTGCCAGCAGTTCCTTAGCGGGAAATGAGCAGTTCTTC
TRBJ2-4 | - | TRBV30 | - | CAWSVDSGKNIQYF | TGTGCCTGGAGTGTAGATAGCGGCAAAAACATTCAGTACTTC
TRBJ2-1 | few | TRBV18 | TRBD1 | CASSPEGQGYNEQFF | TGTGCCAGCTCACCGGAGGGACAGGGATACAATGAGCAGTTCTTC
TRBJ2-7 | - | TRBV9 | TRBD1 | CASSVGGGGYEQYF | TGTGCCAGCAGCGTAGGAGGGGGCGGGTACGAGCAGTACTTC
TRBJ1-3 | once | TRBV7-9 | - | CASSSPAAGSGNTIYF | TGTGCCAGCAGCTCACCGGCCGCGGGATCTGGAAACACCATATATTTT
TRBJ1-5 | once | TRBV19 | - | CASSIPGLPQHF | TGTGCCAGTAGTATCCCTGGGCTGCCCCAGCATTTT
TRBJ1-2 | - | TRBV19 | TRBD1 | CASSIGGTGGHGYTF | TGTGCCAGTAGTATAGGTGGGACAGGTGGCCATGGCTACACCTTC
TRBJ1-5 | - | TRBV7-2 | - | CASSSQGPQHF | TGTGCCAGCAGCTCTCAGGGGCCCCAGCATTTT
TRBJ1-1 | once | TRBV11-2 | - | CASSLRGSIGEAFF | TGTGCCAGCAGCTTAAGGGGGAGTATTGGTGAAGCTTTCTTT
TRBJ1-6 | - | TRBV19 | - | CASSRDVGGGENSPLHF | TGTGCCAGTAGCCGAGACGTCGGTGGCGGGGAGAATTCACCCCTCCACTTT
TRBJ2-2 | many | TRBV4-1 | - | CASSLDRITGELFF | TGCGCCAGCAGCCTCGACAGGATCACCGGGGAGCTGTTTTTT
TRBJ2-4 | - | TRBV4-3 | - | CASSQGQGTLAKNIQYF | TGCGCCAGCAGCCAAGGGCAAGGGACACTAGCCAAAAACATTCAGTACTTC
TRBJ2-2 | - | TRBV25-1 | - | CASSDRGGELFF | TGTGCCAGCAGTGATAGGGGTGGAGAGCTGTTTTTT
TRBJ2-1 | once | TRBV27 | TRBD1 | CASSLHRTGAEQFF | TGTGCCAGCAGCCTTCACCGGACAGGAGCGGAGCAGTTCTTC
TRBJ2-7 | - | TRBV30 | - | CAWRRGLTYEQYF | TGTGCCTGGAGACGCGGACTTACCTACGAGCAGTACTTC
TRBJ2-2 | - | TRBV6-5 | - | CASKGEANTGELFF | TGTGCCAGCAAAGGGGAGGCGAACACCGGGGAGCTGTTTTTT
TRBJ1-3 | - | TRBV9 | - | CASSVDTGRNTIYF | TGTGCCAGCAGCGTCGACACGGGAAGAAACACCATATATTTT
TRBJ1-1 | few | TRBV5-1 | TRBD1 | CASSLEAGRGRWGTEAFF | TGCGCCAGCAGCTTGGAAGCAGGCAGGGGGCGCTGGGGCACTGAAGCTTTCTTT
TRBJ1-6 | few | TRBV3-1/TRBV3-2 | - | CASSPTSSYNSPLHF | TGTGCCAGCAGCCCAACGAGCTCCTATAATTCACCCCTCCACTTT
TRBJ2-1 | - | TRBV18 | TRBD1 | CASSQGQGLYNEQFF | TGTGCCAGCTCACAGGGACAGGGCCTATACAATGAGCAGTTCTTC
TRBJ2-5 | - | TRBV2 | - | CASSGLQTQYF | TGTGCCAGCTCCGGGTTACAGACCCAGTACTTC
TRBJ2-2 | - | TRBV10-3 | - | CAIKAQVNTGELFF | TGTGCCATCAAAGCACAGGTTAACACCGGGGAGCTGTTTTTT
TRBJ2-7 | - | TRBV10-2 | - | CASSDPHSTLYEQYF | TGCGCCAGCAGTGACCCACACAGTACTTTATACGAGCAGTACTTC
TRBJ1-6 | - | TRBV2 | - | CASSPGSNNSPLHF | TGTGCCAGCAGCCCAGGGTCGAATAATTCACCCCTCCACTTT